This TCR beta chain was observed in a study of identical twins. This clonotype showed up many times. What it binds is unknown. Points from the study as a whole: Some out-of-frame alpha sequences were shared by twins, and these showed excess low generation probability.

TCRdb independently ran MiXCR on the 5' RACE reads; one entry per CDR3 protein. The data hold hundreds of thousands of distinct CDR3 sequences, with around 6% observed a single time. The sample was naive T cells sorted from blood. This receptor was obtained from a young man in good health.

CDR3 DNA sequence: TGTGCCACCAGTGATCGAAAGGGGCTCGTCCACGAGCAGTACTTC. Amino acid sequence: CATSDRKGLVHEQYF. V usage is TRBV24-1 and J usage is TRBJ2-7, with a weak D call TRBD1 (5 bases). CDR1 is KGHDR and CDR2 is SFDVKD in the germline V gene. Trimming took off 3 bases at V and 5 bases at J, with 16 bases between the two ends. The CDR3 has 15 amino acids.